These 10 T cell receptor beta chains were all obtained from the same sample, sequenced in a study of cytotoxic CD8 clonotypes in ibrutinib-treated CLL. Generated by immunoSEQ multiplex PCR, the TCRdb table keeps only in-frame clones and is missing some. The table has over 65,000 clones, about two thirds seen once. Specimen: PBMCs, collected after 12 months of ibrutinib treatment. Every receptor here comes from a human donor with chronic lymphocytic leukemia.

This clone is a singleton in its sample. The chain is built from TRBV27 and TRBJ2-3; D call uncertain. This CDR3 has 12 amino acids. CDR1 is MNHEY and CDR2 is SMNVEV in the germline V gene (reference sequence). The V and J ends lost 5 bases and 6 bases respectively, with 9 bases between them. In nucleotides, the CDR3 is TGTGCCAGCAGTCCCCCGCAGGATACGCAGTATTTT. It specifies CASSPPQDTQYF.

This clone was seen more than once but under ten times. This CDR3 reads CAISESGTVAFF. CDR3 bases: TGTGCCATCAGTGAGTCGGGGACAGTGGCTTTCTTT. V usage is TRBV10-3 and J usage is TRBJ1-1; 7 positions agree with TRBD1. With 0 bases clipped from V and 11 bases from J, the junction kept 3 bases outside the gene matches. There are 12 residues in the CDR3. Looked up from germline, CDR1 is ENHRY and CDR2 is SYGVKD.

This clone was detected only a few times. This chain links TRBV19 with TRBJ2-3; D gene ambiguous. The germline V and J ends were trimmed by 3 bases and 11 bases, with 12 bases remaining between them. CDR1 is LNHDA and CDR2 is SQIVND in the germline V gene (reference sequence). The CDR3 is made up of 12 amino acids. The CDR3 DNA sequence: TGTGCCAGTAGTATCGGCCCGGTGGGGCAGTATTTT. Its translation is CASSIGPVGQYF.

The chain employs TRBV30 and TRBJ2-7; possible D gene TRBD2, 5 bases. CDR1 and CDR2 from the germline V gene are GTSNPN and SVGIG (reference sequence). Trimming removed 6 bases from V and 7 bases from J, with 22 bases in between. CDR3 length equals 14 residues. For the CDR3, the DNA is TGTGCCTGTACGCTTGTGGACTCTCTGGGGGAGCAGTACTTC. Amino acids: CACTLVDSLGEQYF.

This clone was observed a single time. The CDR3 DNA is TGCGCCAGCAGCCAGGGACAAGAGACGTCACCCCTCCACTTT. Its protein product is CASSQGQETSPLHF. The rearrangement links TRBV4-3 to TRBJ1-6; a weak D match, TRBD1 (6 bases). V was shortened by 3 bases and J by 10 bases, with 13 bases between the two germline ends. This CDR3 is built from 14 residues. Germline V CDR1 and CDR2: LGHNA, YSLEER.

The J gene is TRBJ2-3, the V gene TRBV5-4; 10 positions match TRBD2. J gave up 3 bases and V 0 bases, and 4 bases lay outside the gene matches. Germline V gene data show CDR1 as SGHNT and CDR2 as YYREEE (reference sequence). The CDR3 runs 16 residues. DNA for the CDR3: TGTGCCAGCAGCTTGGGTCCAGCGGGGGGGACAGATACGCAGTATTTT. Encoded protein: CASSLGPAGGTDTQYF.

This chain connects TRBV10-3 to TRBJ2-7; D might be TRBD1 or TRBD2, each matching 5 bases. The germline V gene has CDR1 ENHRY and CDR2 SYGVKD. This CDR3 has 11 amino acids. Trimming took off 8 bases at V and 5 bases at J, with 10 bases between the two ends. The CDR3 loop reads CAIRVGDEQYF. CDR3 coding DNA: TGTGCCATCCGGGTGGGGGACGAGCAGTACTTC.

The chain employs TRBV23-1 and TRBJ1-2, with D tentatively TRBD1 (5 bases). TRBV23-1 is reported as an ORF; its role is uncertain. V was clipped by 7 bases and J by 1 base, with 16 bases between them. This CDR3 has 15 amino acids. Written as DNA, the CDR3 is TGCGCCAGCATGGTAGGGGATTCTTATAACTATGGCTACACCTTC. Amino acids: CASMVGDSYNYGYTF.

This clone has a single count. The V call is TRBV7-2, the J call TRBJ2-5; TRBD2 matches 7 bases. Per germline, CDR1 SGHTA and CDR2 FQGNSA. Trimming took 4 bases from V and 4 from J; bases not matched to a gene: 6. The CDR3 loop spans 14 amino acids. Written as DNA, the CDR3 is TGTGCCAGCAGCTGGCTGGGGGGGGGAGAGACCCAGTACTTC. It translates to CASSWLGGGETQYF.

This clone has a handful of counts. This chain joins TRBV9 and TRBJ2-5, with 9 bases that match TRBD2. V was pared by 4 bases and J by 5 bases, with 18 bases of the junction left unmatched. The germline V gene encodes CDR1 SGDLS and CDR2 YYNGEE. CDR3 length: 18 amino acids. The CDR3 DNA reads as TGTGCCAGCAGCCCCTCCACCCCCATAGCGGGGGAGGGCGAGACCCAGTACTTC. As protein: CASSPSTPIAGEGETQYF.